Detailed here is one T cell receptor (beta chain). Antigen unknown. The data stem from a study of shared clonotypes between healthy human individuals. Study-wide results and caveats: Naive CD4 clonotypes were shared across a handful of donors at roughly 5.3%. Naive subsets tended to show greater estimated richness than memory subsets.

J gave up 9 bases and V 4 bases, and 8 bases lay outside the gene matches. Germline lookup yields CDR1 SEHNR and CDR2 FQNEAQ (reference sequence). The CDR3 sequence is 14 residues long. The repertoire was sequenced with immunoSEQ multiplex PCR; TCRdb's copy has only in-frame clones and lacks some. There are about 680,000 clones in the sample; 55% to 85% occur only once, and around 2% lies in the top ten. Sequencing input: memory CD4+ T cells sorted from blood. Subset meaning: CD45RA-negative fraction. The V and J genes are TRBV7-9 and TRBJ1-5; 8 positions agree with TRBD1. This receptor was taken from a woman between 25 and 40 years old in good health. This CDR3 reads CASSSGQGFMPQHF. The CDR3 nucleotides read TGTGCCAGCAGCTCAGGACAGGGCTTCATGCCCCAGCATTTT.